One and the same sample provided the 26 T cell receptor beta chains below, sequenced in a study of control samples from healthy donors and cancer patients. Profiled with immunoSEQ multiplex PCR; TCRdb holds only in-frame clones, not every one. The top ten clones hold roughly an eighth of a sample with approximately 100,000 clones, about 91% of them seen once. Sequencing was performed on blood. Every receptor here comes from a man younger than 45 in good health.

V usage is TRBV24-1 and J usage is TRBJ2-3; unclear D gene. Looked up from germline, CDR1 is KGHDR and CDR2 is SFDVKD. The CDR3 is 14 residues long. Trimming removed 0 bases from V and 6 bases from J, with 9 bases in between. In DNA, the CDR3 is TGTGCCACCAGTGATTTGCGCTCACGGGATACGCAGTATTTT. This sequence encodes CATSDLRSRDTQYF.

V and J are TRBV6-1 and TRBJ1-4; 7 nucleotides agree with TRBD1. Trimming cost V 4 bases and J 0 bases; bases outside gene matches: 5. Germline assignment: CDR1 MNHNS and CDR2 SASEGT. The CDR3 runs 16 residues. For the CDR3, the DNA is TGTGCCAGCAGTGCAGGACAGGTCGCAACTAATGAAAAACTGTTTTTT. It yields the protein CASSAGQVATNEKLFF.

The chain couples TRBV5-8 to TRBJ1-3; TRBD1 might be the D (5 bases). This CDR3 contains 16 residues. V dropped 0 bases and J dropped 2 bases, with 12 bases sitting between them. Germline-derived CDR1 and CDR2 are SGHTS and YDEGEE. In DNA form, the CDR3 reads TGTGCCAGCAGCTTGGCTAGAAGGGGCACTGGAAACACCATATATTTT. This translates into CASSLARRGTGNTIYF.

The table lists this clone with a count of one. V usage is TRBV18 and J usage is TRBJ2-3; 12 bases are a match to TRBD2. Germline V CDR1 and CDR2: KGHSH, LQKENI. The CDR3 totals 20 residues. V was clipped by 6 bases and J by 4 bases; unmatched bases: 20. CDR3 residues: CASSPLRTSGTTPSPDTQYF. CDR3 sequence (DNA): TGTGCCAGCTCGCCCCTACGGACTAGCGGGACAACGCCTAGTCCAGATACGCAGTATTTT.

The chain links TRBV7-2 to TRBJ2-7; D not certain. The CDR3 covers 15 residues. Germline-derived CDR1 and CDR2 are SGHTA and FQGNSA. V was cut by 4 bases and J by 3 bases, with 16 bases left in between. The CDR3 DNA follows: TGTGCCAGCAGCTCTTCCTTAGACACCCTCTACGAGCAGTACTTC. Its protein is CASSSSLDTLYEQYF.

The chain uses TRBV29-1 and TRBJ2-3, with TRBD1 matching over 11 bases. Germline lookup yields CDR1 SQVTM and CDR2 ANQGSEA. The CDR3 runs 13 residues. The J segment lost 5 bases and the V segment lost 7 bases, leaving 5 bases of the junction unmatched. The CDR3 here is CSGTGGFGDTQYF. CDR3 nucleotides: TGCAGCGGGACAGGGGGCTTTGGAGATACGCAGTATTTT.

This clone came up once. The rearrangement links TRBV4-1 to TRBJ1-5, with D unresolved. The CDR3 loop spans 14 amino acids. Germline V lookup: CDR1 MGHRA, CDR2 YSYEKL. V was pared by 4 bases and J by 1 base, with 8 bases between. DNA for the CDR3: TGCGCCAGCAGCCCCCCCCGAAGCAATCAGCCCCAGCATTTT. As protein: CASSPPRSNQPQHF.

This chain connects TRBV28 to TRBJ2-7; the match to TRBD2 covers 7 bases. This CDR3 comprises 14 residues. With 6 bases clipped from V and 2 bases from J, the junction kept 7 bases outside the gene matches. The germline gives CDR1 MDHEN, CDR2 SYDVKM. The CDR3 is CASSLLAGTYEQYF. CDR3 nucleotide sequence: TGTGCCAGCAGCCTATTAGCGGGTACCTACGAGCAGTACTTC.

About this clone: Other DNA sequences of this sample code for an identical CDR3. The CDR3 reads CASSKVATNEKLFF. The CDR3, as DNA: TGTGCCAGCAGCAAGGTTGCAACTAATGAAAAACTGTTTTTT. The chain has TRBV7-9 and TRBJ1-4; D not resolved. This CDR3 spans 14 amino acids. Trimming left V 5 bases short and J 0 bases short, with 7 bases between. Germline lookup yields CDR1 SEHNR and CDR2 FQNEAQ (reference sequence).

The rearrangement links TRBV5-1 to TRBJ1-3; D may be TRBD1 (5 bases). CDR1 and CDR2 (germline): SGHRS, YFSETQ. This CDR3 has 14 amino acids. Trimming left V 0 bases short and J 4 bases short, with 8 bases between. CDR3 in DNA: TGCGCCAGCAGCTTGGTGGCAGGGGGAAACACCATATATTTT. Its protein is CASSLVAGGNTIYF.

The chain couples TRBV30 to TRBJ2-4; 7 positions match TRBD2. The V gene end was trimmed by 2 bases and the J gene end by 3 bases; junction bases not matched to a gene: 7. The germline V gene has CDR1 GTSNPN and CDR2 SVGIG (reference sequence). The CDR3 has 15 amino acids. This CDR3 is CAWSRLGEGKNIQYF. The CDR3 DNA is TGTGCCTGGAGTCGGCTAGGGGAGGGCAAAAACATTCAGTACTTC. Using reference TRBV30 and TRBJ2-4 for the parts outside the CDR3, the full variable domain is SQTIHQWPATLVQPVGSPLSLECTVEGTSNPNLYWYRQAAGRGLQLLFYSVGIGQISSEVPQNLSASRPQDRQFILSSKKLLLSDSGFYLCAWSRLGEGKNIQYFGAGTRLSVL.

V and J are TRBV27 and TRBJ1-1, with TRBD1 matching over 9 bases. The CDR3 length is 16 residues. Unmatched junction bases numbered 8, after V lost 5 bases and J lost 1 base. CDR1 is MNHEY, CDR2 SMNVEV, per germline (reference sequence). The CDR3 protein is CASSHQQGARNTEAFF. The CDR3 coding sequence is TGTGCCAGCAGTCATCAACAGGGGGCGAGGAACACTGAAGCTTTCTTT.

As DNA, the CDR3 is TGCGCCAGCAGCCGTGGGACTAGCTCTTGGGATGAGCAGTTCTTC. It is translated as CASSRGTSSWDEQFF. V gene TRBV4-3 combines with J gene TRBJ2-1; 9 bases agree with TRBD2. Looked up from germline, CDR1 is LGHNA and CDR2 is YSLEER. The CDR3 loop spans 15 amino acids. Trimming removed 4 bases from V and 8 bases from J; junction bases left unmatched: 9.

The genes are TRBV5-1 and TRBJ1-2; D unclear. Trimming left V 7 bases short and J 4 bases short, with 11 bases between. This CDR3 region has 12 residues. Germline V gives CDR1 SGHRS, CDR2 YFSETQ. CDR3 protein: CASADSPYGYTF. Written as DNA, the CDR3 is TGCGCCAGCGCGGACTCGCCCTATGGCTACACCTTC.

The rearrangement joins TRBV18 to TRBJ2-1; no clear D. Trimming shortened V by 4 bases and J by 8 bases, and 6 bases separated the two germline ends. The CDR3 sequence is 11 residues long. Germline CDR1 reads KGHSH; CDR2 reads LQKENI. The CDR3 DNA reads TGTGCCAGCTCACTGTTGGATGAGCAGTTCTTC. Encoded protein: CASSLLDEQFF. Full variable domain (rest looked up from reference TRBV18 and TRBJ2-1): NAGVMQNPRHLVRRRGQEARLRCSPMKGHSHVYWYRQLPEEGLKFMVYLQKENIIDESGMPKERFSAEFPKEGPSILRIQQVVRGDSAAYFCASSLLDEQFFGPGTRLTVL.

This chain uses TRBV7-9 with TRBJ1-1; D gene uncertain. Germline CDR1 SEHNR, CDR2 FQNEAQ (reference sequence). The CDR3 contains 14 residues. Trimming stripped 5 bases from V and 1 base from J, with 11 bases between. The CDR3 protein is CASSGLHGNTEAFF. In DNA, the CDR3 is TGTGCCAGCAGCGGACTTCACGGGAACACTGAAGCTTTCTTT.

The V call is TRBV10-1, the J call TRBJ2-3, with no clear D. This CDR3 region has 12 residues. V lost 1 base and J lost 7, with 6 bases in between. Germline V gives CDR1 WNHNN, CDR2 SYGVQD (reference sequence). In nucleotides, the CDR3 is TGCGCCAGCAGTGAGTTGGGAAATACGCAGTATTTT. It yields the protein CASSELGNTQYF.

The rearrangement uses TRBV3-1 (or the pseudogene TRBV3-2) and TRBJ2-3; no definite D call. In germline, CDR1 is LGHDT, CDR2 YNNKEL (reference sequence). V lost 0 bases and J 9 bases, leaving 7 bases between the germline ends. The CDR3 is 12 amino acids. The CDR3 spells CASSQDLGTQYF. CDR3 nucleotides: TGTGCCAGCAGCCAAGATCTGGGGACGCAGTATTTT.

V gene TRBV4-1 combines with J gene TRBJ2-1; TRBD2 agrees at 14 bases. Germline CDR1 MGHRA, CDR2 YSYEKL. The CDR3 covers 16 residues. J lost 8 bases, V lost 4 bases, and 7 bases had no gene match. The CDR3 loop reads CASSPPPGLAGDEQFF. CDR3 nucleotides: TGCGCCAGCAGCCCACCTCCGGGACTAGCGGGAGATGAGCAGTTCTTC.

The chain has TRBV30 and TRBJ2-3, with TRBD2 matching over 7 bases. Germline values: CDR1 GTSNPN, CDR2 SVGIG (reference sequence). This CDR3 comprises 15 residues. V trimming: 5 bases; J trimming: 0 bases; junction bases outside the gene matches: 8. DNA of the CDR3: TGTGCCTGGGGAACTCTAGCGGTTAGCACAGATACGCAGTATTTT. This translates into CAWGTLAVSTDTQYF.

The J gene is TRBJ2-3, the V gene TRBV5-6, with 12 bases lining up with TRBD1. V dropped 4 bases and J dropped 6; count of bases not matched to a gene: 12. The length of the CDR3 is 17 residues. CDR1 and CDR2 from the germline V gene are SGHDT and YYEEEE. The CDR3 DNA follows: TGTGCCAGCAGCCCGATGGGGGGACAGGGGGCTTCTGATACGCAGTATTTT. It encodes CASSPMGGQGASDTQYF.

This chain links TRBV12-3 or TRBV12-4 with TRBJ1-4, with D possibly TRBD1 on 6 matching bases. The CDR3 loop spans 13 amino acids. Trimming left V 3 bases short and J 8 bases short, with 10 bases between. The CDR3 region is CASSFWDTEKLFF. The DNA for the CDR3 is TGTGCCAGCAGTTTTTGGGACACGGAAAAACTGTTTTTT.

CDR3 bases: TGTGCCAGCAGTGAAGCTCCGAGGACTGAAGCTTTCTTT. It encodes CASSEAPRTEAFF. This chain links TRBV6-1 with TRBJ1-1; no clear D. The germline gives CDR1 MNHNS, CDR2 SASEGT. This CDR3 contains 13 residues. Trimming removed 0 bases from V and 5 bases from J, with 7 bases in between.

The chain has TRBV5-1 and TRBJ1-2; tentative D call: TRBD1 (6 bases). V was pared by 7 bases and J by 2 bases, with 18 bases between. This CDR3 is built from 15 residues. CDR1 is SGHRS and CDR2 is YFSETQ in the germline V gene. The CDR3 coding sequence is TGCGCCAGCGCAGGTTCCAGGGGACGGAACTATGGCTACACCTTC. Translating gives CASAGSRGRNYGYTF.

This clone has only a few counts. The V call is TRBV19, the J call TRBJ1-5; 7 bases are shared with TRBD1. Trimming cost V 6 bases and J 7 bases; bases outside gene matches: 3. Per the germline V gene, CDR1 is LNHDA and CDR2 is SQIVND (reference sequence). The CDR3 is 12 amino acids. CDR3 amino acids: CASRTGNQPQHF. CDR3 sequence (DNA): TGTGCCAGTAGGACAGGGAACCAGCCCCAGCATTTT.

The chain is built from TRBV29-1 and TRBJ2-5, with D unresolved. The germline V gene has CDR1 SQVTM and CDR2 ANQGSEA. The length of the CDR3 is 10 residues. Trimming took 4 bases from V and 5 from J, leaving 5 bases between them. The CDR3 loop reads CSVVRETQYF. The DNA for the CDR3 is TGCAGCGTTGTGCGTGAGACCCAGTACTTC.